This T cell receptor beta chain was sequenced during a study of blood T cell repertoires in COVID-19. Study overall: COVID-19 samples from acute and convalescent phases originated in the United States, Italy and Spain. The cDNA or gDNA used as material had been derived from T cells, B-cell-depleted T cells, or PBMCs.

Authors' processing steps: Researchers report that nucleated cell counts were estimated from reference gene primer amplification. Measured with immunoSEQ multiplex PCR; TCRdb has only the in-frame clones, and not every one. V and J calls plus clone size are reproduced from that table; the DNA served to infer D and trimming. In the table there are 88,000 or so clones, about 85% of which are singletons. With V trimmed by 8 bases and J by 9 bases, 5 bases remained unmatched. This CDR3 is built from 11 residues. Germline V gene lookup returns CDR1 MNHEY and CDR2 SVGAGI. This sequence was found in a man between 60 and 75 years old with acute or convalescent COVID-19. V is TRBV6-5 and J is TRBJ2-3, with 7 bases fitting TRBD1. The sequenced material came from peripheral blood. The CDR3 is CASDMGQTQYF. In DNA, the CDR3 is TGTGCCAGCGACATGGGACAGACGCAGTATTTT.